These T cell receptor beta chains were read from a single sample in a study of a mutant IDH1 vaccine in newly diagnosed glioma. These receptors' antigens are unknown. The method was immunoSEQ multiplex PCR; TCRdb's version includes in-frame clones alone and lacks a portion of them. The sample contains tens of thousands of clones, about 87% of which appear only once. This sample comprised PBMCs, obtained from a glioma patient whose treatment included an IDH1 peptide vaccine. These receptors all stem from a man aged 30-40 years with glioma. CDR3s include the opening cysteine and the closing phenylalanine or tryptophan. The D gene is left open where the match is weak. Clone size is stated in some rows and not others, as once, few, many or a class when expanded.

TRBJ1-1,NA,TRBV7-2,TRBD1,TGTGCCAGCAGCCCCCAGACAGGGCTTCTGACTGAAGCTTTCTTT,CASSPQTGLLTEAFF
TRBJ2-5,NA,TRBV21-1,NA,TGTGCCAGCAGCAACTTCTCTAGCGGGAGGAAACAAGAGACCCAGTACTTC,CASSNFSSGRKQETQYF
TRBJ2-2,NA,TRBV6-4,NA,TGTGCCAGCAGTGAAATGTGGGCCGGGGAGCTGTTTTTT,CASSEMWAGELFF
TRBJ1-2,NA,TRBV7-2,NA,TGTGCCAGCAGCTTCCAGCTGGTTGGCTACACCTTC,CASSFQLVGYTF
TRBJ1-1,NA,TRBV2,NA,TGTGCCAGCAGGATATACATGAACACTGAAGCTTTCTTT,CASRIYMNTEAFF
TRBJ1-6,NA,TRBV7-8,NA,TGTGCCAGCAGCTTGGGCCAGGGTAGGAATTCACCCCTCCACTTT,CASSLGQGRNSPLHF
TRBJ2-1,NA,TRBV10-1,NA,TGCGCCAGCAGTGAGACTCCCAATACCTACAATGAGCAGTTCTTC,CASSETPNTYNEQFF
TRBJ2-3,NA,TRBV6-5,TRBD1,TGTGCCAGCAGCTCAGGGGGCACCGCAGATACGCAGTATTTT,CASSSGGTADTQYF
TRBJ2-1,NA,TRBV5-1,NA,TGCGCCAGCAGCTTAGGGATTAATTCCTACAATGAGCAGTTCTTC,CASSLGINSYNEQFF
TRBJ2-1,NA,TRBV11-3,NA,TGTGCCAGCGGATCGGGAGTGGGGGGCAATGAGCAGTTCTTC,CASGSGVGGNEQFF
TRBJ1-1,once,TRBV27,NA,TGTGCCAGCAGTTTCGGGCTCAACGCTGAAGCTTTCTTT,CASSFGLNAEAFF
TRBJ2-6,NA,TRBV4-1,NA,TGCGCCAGCAGCCAAGATCTGGGTTATACTGGGGCCAACGTCCTGACTTTC,CASSQDLGYTGANVLTF